This T cell receptor (beta chain) was obtained from a study of siplizumab effects on memory and regulatory T cells. Study-wide results and caveats: Naive T cells, seemingly more diverse than memory cells, seemed major alloresponse contributors. The study did not confirm that proliferating Tregs from siplizumab cultures were suppressive.

Germline lookup yields CDR1 LGHNT and CDR2 FRNRAP. With 5 bases removed from V and 2 bases from J, the gap between germline ends came to 14 bases. The CDR3 is 15 amino acids. To note about this clone: Its antigen remains unidentified.

Around 96,000 TCR templates underwent assay in each sample. The protocol was immunoSEQ multiplex PCR, while the TCRdb copy is restricted to in-frame clones and leaves out a portion. There are nearly 85,000 clones in the sample; roughly 87% occur only once, and approximately 1.5% lies in the top ten. The rearrangement joins TRBV12-5 to TRBJ2-3, with D hard to call. The source of this sequence is a human donor in good health. The sequenced sample was Tregs sorted from blood. The CDR3 loop reads CASGPTGGSTDTQYF. CDR3 sequence (DNA): TGTGCTAGTGGTCCCACGGGCGGTTCCACAGATACGCAGTATTTT.